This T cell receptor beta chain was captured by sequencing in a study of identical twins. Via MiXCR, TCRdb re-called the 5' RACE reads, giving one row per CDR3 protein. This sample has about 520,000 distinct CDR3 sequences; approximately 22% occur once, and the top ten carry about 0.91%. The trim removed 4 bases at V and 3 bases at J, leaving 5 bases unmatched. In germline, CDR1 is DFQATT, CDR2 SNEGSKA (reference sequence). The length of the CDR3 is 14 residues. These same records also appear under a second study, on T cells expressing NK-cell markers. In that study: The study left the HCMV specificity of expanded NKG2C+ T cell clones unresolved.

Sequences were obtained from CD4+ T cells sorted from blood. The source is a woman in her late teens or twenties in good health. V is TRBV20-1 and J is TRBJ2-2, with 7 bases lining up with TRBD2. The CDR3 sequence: CSATTSFYTGELFF. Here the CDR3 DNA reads TGCAGTGCTACGACTAGCTTCTACACCGGGGAGCTGTTTTTT.